The clone carrying this T cell receptor (beta chain) was seen a few times. Its antigen is undetermined. This CDR3 has 16 amino acids. V lost 4 bases and J lost 5, with 17 bases in between. The germline V gene has CDR1 LGHDT and CDR2 YNNKEL (reference sequence). Healthy Caucasian individuals made up all the donors. MiXCR, run by TCRdb on the 5' RACE reads, gives a single entry per CDR3 protein. Among 460,000 or so distinct CDR3 sequences listed, 13% to 15% were seen once. This entry belongs to a study of identical twins. General study results and limits: Modelling underestimated the level of out-of-frame TCR alpha sharing observed in monozygotic twins.

The same sample was also used in a study of yellow fever vaccine responses in identical twins.

The specimen sequenced was CD4+ T cells sorted from blood. This TCR was recovered from a woman younger than 35 in good health. J is TRBJ2-2 and V is TRBV3-1; possibly TRBD2 for D (6 bases). Here the CDR3 reads CASSRWGETGTGELFF. In DNA, the CDR3 is TGTGCCAGCAGCCGTTGGGGGGAGACCGGGACCGGGGAGCTGTTTTTT.